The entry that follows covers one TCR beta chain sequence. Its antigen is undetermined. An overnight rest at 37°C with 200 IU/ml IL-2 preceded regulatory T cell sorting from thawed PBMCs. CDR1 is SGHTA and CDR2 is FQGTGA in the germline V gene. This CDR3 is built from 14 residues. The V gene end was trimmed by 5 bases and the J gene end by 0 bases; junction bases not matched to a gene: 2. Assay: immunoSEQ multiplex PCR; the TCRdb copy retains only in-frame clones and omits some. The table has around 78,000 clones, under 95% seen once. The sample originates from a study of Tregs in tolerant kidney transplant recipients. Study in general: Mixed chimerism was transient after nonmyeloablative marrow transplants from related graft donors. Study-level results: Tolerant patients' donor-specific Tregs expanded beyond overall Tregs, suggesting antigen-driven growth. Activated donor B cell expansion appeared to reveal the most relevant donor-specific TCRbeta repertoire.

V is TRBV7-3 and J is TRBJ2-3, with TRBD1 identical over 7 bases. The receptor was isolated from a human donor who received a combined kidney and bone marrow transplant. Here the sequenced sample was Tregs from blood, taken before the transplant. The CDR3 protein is CASSPGQSTDTQYF. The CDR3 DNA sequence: TGTGCCAGCAGCCCGGGACAGAGCACAGATACGCAGTATTTT.